This entry lists 20 T cell receptor beta chains sequenced from one sample in a study of CD8+CD57+ T cells in acquired aplastic anemia (dated by TCRdb to the late 2010s). Sequencing instrument: Illumina HiSeq 2000. Genomic DNA served as template for TCR beta VDJ combination and CDR3 sequence profiling. TCRdb reprocessed the public reads (quality trimming at Q25 with fastp, clone calling with MiXCR) and kept in-frame beta chains. Entries are consolidated by CDR3 protein sequence, retaining the most common genes and DNA. Counted in this sample were around 140,000 distinct CDR3 sequences; 35% to 50% of them appeared once. Roughly 8.4% of the sample is held by the ten biggest clonotypes. Sequencing was performed on sorted CD4+, CD8+, or CD8+CD57+ T cells (not recorded which) from PBMCs. These receptors all stem from a human donor in good health, serving as a control.

In this sample, this clonotype turned up a few times. The chain employs TRBV28 and TRBJ1-4; no firm D call. CDR3 length: 15 amino acids. V gave up 8 bases and J gave up 3 bases, with 16 bases separating them. Germline assignment: CDR1 MDHEN and CDR2 SYDVKM. In DNA, the CDR3 is TGTGCCAGCTCAGTTTCCGGGGTACCTAATGAAAAACTGTTTTTT. As protein: CASSVSGVPNEKLFF.

This chain uses TRBV2 with TRBJ1-2, with D perhaps TRBD1 (5 bases). The germline gives CDR1 SNHLY, CDR2 FYNNEI. The CDR3 loop spans 13 amino acids. V was pared by 2 bases and J by 7 bases, with 11 bases between. CDR3 DNA sequence: TGTGCCAGCAGTGAATTTGCCAGGGCTGGCTACACCTTC. As protein: CASSEFARAGYTF.

The sample holds a few counts of this clonotype. V gene TRBV29-1 combines with J gene TRBJ1-1; TRBD1 might be the D (5 bases). V lost 1 base and J 6 bases, leaving 9 bases between the germline ends. CDR1 is SQVTM, CDR2 ANQGSEA, per germline. This CDR3 is 12 amino acids long. CDR3 bases: TGCAGCGTTGAAGGAGGGGATTCTGAAGCTTTCTTT. Translation gives CSVEGGDSEAFF.

V is TRBV5-5 and J is TRBJ1-5; possible D gene TRBD1, 6 bases. Trimming removed 0 bases from V and 6 bases from J, with 13 bases in between. Per the germline V gene, CDR1 is SGHKS and CDR2 is YYEKEE (reference sequence). CDR3 size: 15 residues. As DNA, the CDR3 is TGTGCCAGCAGCTTGGGGGGGCGCGTAGTTCAGCCCCAGCATTTT. Its translation: CASSLGGRVVQPQHF.

The table lists this clonotype with many counts. This sequence joins TRBV9 and TRBJ2-2, with TRBD2 identical over 9 bases. The germline gives CDR1 SGDLS, CDR2 YYNGEE. Trimming removed 0 bases from V and 5 bases from J; junction bases left unmatched: 5. This CDR3 is 16 amino acids long. Here the CDR3 DNA reads TGTGCCAGCAGCGTAGGGCCAGCGGGGGGAACCGGGGAGCTGTTTTTT. Its protein product is CASSVGPAGGTGELFF.

In its sample, this clonotype was seen many times. The chain carries TRBV10-3 and TRBJ2-3; possible D gene TRBD1, 5 bases. The CDR3 covers 13 residues. CDR1 and CDR2 from the germline V gene are ENHRY and SYGVKD. V lost 8 bases and J 1 base, leaving 10 bases between the germline ends. CDR3: CAILVRGTDTQYF. Here the CDR3 DNA reads TGTGCCATCTTAGTCAGGGGCACAGATACGCAGTATTTT.

This chain uses TRBV5-6 with TRBJ2-1; D gene uncertain. This CDR3 has 13 residues. CDR1 is SGHDT, CDR2 YYEEEE, per germline. Trimming left V 0 bases short and J 4 bases short, with 5 bases between. CDR3 in DNA: TGTGCCAGCAGCTTGGAGGCGTACAATGAGCAGTTCTTC. Amino acids: CASSLEAYNEQFF.

In this sample, this clonotype turned up many times. The CDR3 coding sequence is TGTGCCAGCAGTGAGAGGCGGACGAACACTGAAGCTTTCTTT. Translating gives CASSERRTNTEAFF. The chain joins TRBV2 to TRBJ1-1; D is unclear. The germline CDR1 and CDR2 sequences are SNHLY and FYNNEI. The CDR3 has 14 residues. Trimming shortened V by 3 bases and J by 1 base, and 9 bases separated the two germline ends.

The chain employs TRBV25-1 and TRBJ2-7; TRBD1 aligns across 7 bases. CDR3 length: 14 residues. The junction had 5 bases not matched to a gene; V was cut back by 4 bases and J by 2 bases. CDR1 and CDR2 from the germline V gene are MGHDK and SYGVNS. For the CDR3, the DNA is TGTGCCAGCAGTGTAAACAGGGGCCCCTACGAGCAGTACTTC. This codes for CASSVNRGPYEQYF.

This clonotype was detected only a few times. The junction differs from germline at one of its ends, possibly a read error. The chain couples TRBV20-1 to TRBJ2-7; D possibly corresponds to TRBD2 (7 bases). This CDR3 spans 13 amino acids. Germline V CDR1 and CDR2: DFQATT, SNEGSKA (reference sequence). CDR3 nucleotides: TGCGGTGCGGGGGACACGAGCTCCTACGGGCAGTACTTC. Residues: CGAGDTSSYGQYF.

The V gene is TRBV6-1, the J gene TRBJ2-3; 7 nucleotides agree with TRBD1. Per the germline V gene, CDR1 is MNHNS and CDR2 is SASEGT. The CDR3 sequence is 14 residues long. V dropped 6 bases and J dropped 3; count of bases not matched to a gene: 6. The CDR3 sequence is CASRTGSVTDTQYF. CDR3 nucleotide sequence: TGTGCCAGCAGGACAGGGTCGGTAACAGATACGCAGTATTTT.

This clonotype was detected ten times or more. The chain carries TRBV28 and TRBJ1-1; D gene uncertain. The V and J ends lost 6 bases and 1 base respectively, with 15 bases between them. Germline assignment: CDR1 MDHEN and CDR2 SYDVKM. CDR3 size: 15 residues. The CDR3 coding sequence is TGTGCCAGCAGACAAAGGCTGTCGCGGAACACTGAAGCTTTCTTT. This sequence encodes CASRQRLSRNTEAFF. Full variable domain (remainder filled in from reference TRBV28 and TRBJ1-1): DVKVTQSSRYLVKRTGEKVFLECVQDMDHENMFWYRQDPGLGLRLIYFSYDVKMKEKGDIPEGYSVSREKKERFSLILESASTNQTSMYLCASRQRLSRNTEAFFGQGTRLTVV.

The chain recombines TRBV5-1 with TRBJ1-4; D is ambiguous. The CDR3 totals 15 residues. V was trimmed by 0 bases and J by 5 bases, leaving 11 bases between them. Germline CDR1 and CDR2: SGHRS and YFSETQ. CDR3: CASSLVGPENEKLFF. In nucleotides, the CDR3 is TGCGCCAGCAGCTTGGTAGGGCCGGAGAATGAAAAACTGTTTTTT.

The chain uses TRBV15 and TRBJ1-5; TRBD1 agrees at 8 bases. J was trimmed by 9 bases and V by 6 bases; bases with no gene match: 10. Per germline, CDR1 LNHNV and CDR2 YYDKDF (reference sequence). The CDR3 spans 14 residues. The CDR3 coding sequence is TGTGCCACCAGAACAGGGGGAGTGGGAGGGCCCCAGCATTTT. Protein: CATRTGGVGGPQHF.

This clonotype was recorded at least ten times. The chain combines TRBV12-3 or TRBV12-4 with TRBJ2-5; D gene unclear. The ends were cut back, 2 bases at V and 4 bases at J, with 8 bases in the middle. This CDR3 has 13 residues. The CDR3 DNA follows: TGTGCCAGCAGTTTAAGGAGAACAGAGACCCAGTACTTC. Translation: CASSLRRTETQYF.

The chain joins TRBV4-2 to TRBJ2-7; TRBD2 matches 10 bases. The CDR3 spans 14 residues. V lost 5 bases, J lost 3 bases, and 4 bases stayed unmatched. CDR1 and CDR2 (germline): LGHNA, YNFKEQ. DNA of the CDR3: TGTGCCAGCAGCTTCACTAGCGGGGACTACGAGCAGTACTTC. It specifies CASSFTSGDYEQYF.

J is TRBJ1-1 and V is TRBV2; 8 nucleotides line up with TRBD1. The length of the CDR3 is 12 residues. Germline values: CDR1 SNHLY, CDR2 FYNNEI. V was pared by 4 bases and J by 11 bases, with 6 bases of the junction left unmatched. The CDR3 here is CASSVRQGTAFF. Written as DNA, the CDR3 is TGTGCCAGCAGTGTTAGACAGGGGACGGCTTTCTTT.

The gene calls are TRBV29-1 and TRBJ2-5; tentatively, D is TRBD1 or TRBD2 (8 bases each). The V gene's germline CDR1 is SQVTM and CDR2 ANQGSEA. V was trimmed by 7 bases and J by 4 bases, leaving 16 bases between them. The CDR3 is 13 amino acids. DNA of the CDR3: TGCAGCGCCCGTAGCGGGACAGGAGAGACCCAGTACTTC. It encodes CSARSGTGETQYF. Based on the CDR3 plus reference TRBV29-1 and TRBJ2-5, the full variable domain is SAVISQKPSRDICQRGTSLTIQCQVDSQVTMMFWYRQQPGQSLTLIATANQGSEATYESGFVIDKFPISRPNLTFSTLTVSNMSPEDSSIYLCSARSGTGETQYFGPGTRLLVL.

The V gene is TRBV7-9, the J gene TRBJ1-6; 8 bases map to TRBD1. The CDR3 covers 12 residues. Trimming removed 5 bases from V and 15 bases from J; junction bases left unmatched: 6. Germline CDR1 and CDR2: SEHNR and FQNEAQ (reference sequence). The CDR3 coding sequence is TGTGCCAGCAGCAGGGACAGGTTGCTCCTCCACTTT. Its protein is CASSRDRLLLHF.

This clonotype has ten or more counts. V and J are TRBV20-1 and TRBJ2-5; 9 bases fit TRBD1. The V and J ends lost 5 bases and 2 bases, in that order; junction bases with no gene match: 3. The length of the CDR3 is 13 residues. The germline gives CDR1 DFQATT, CDR2 SNEGSKA (reference sequence). The CDR3 DNA reads TGCAGTGCTGGGGGACAGGGTCAAGAGACCCAGTACTTC. Its protein is CSAGGQGQETQYF.